A selection of T cell receptor beta chains follows, all from one sample in a study of PD-L1 blockade in urothelial cancer. TCRdb keeps only in-frame clones here, not all; method: immunoSEQ multiplex PCR. The table includes 130,000 or so clones, approximately 84% detected once. Sequenced here: PBMCs, sampled around atezolizumab (anti-PD-L1) treatment. Every receptor here comes from a man aged 50 to 60 with urothelial cancer. Each CDR3 is given with its conserved first and last residue. The D gene is left open where the match is weak. Rows may omit the clone size; those that give it use once, few, many or a size class.

j_gene | v_gene | d_gene | abundance | CDR3aa | CDR3nt
TRBJ2-5 | TRBV27 | TRBD2 | . | CASSRRTSGSGVQETQYF | TGTGCCAGCAGTCGACGGACTAGCGGGAGTGGGGTCCAAGAGACCCAGTACTTC
TRBJ2-5 | TRBV7-9 | TRBD2 | few | CASSYPSGTRGLETQYF | TGTGCCAGCAGCTACCCGTCCGGGACTAGGGGTTTAGAGACCCAGTACTTC
TRBJ1-1 | TRBV28 | . | . | CASSFAALPEAFF | TGTGCCAGCAGTTTTGCGGCCCTTCCTGAAGCTTTCTTT
TRBJ2-1 | TRBV6-5 | . | . | CASLQGNEQFF | TGTGCCAGCCTGCAGGGTAATGAGCAGTTCTTC
TRBJ1-5 | TRBV5-1 | TRBD1 | . | CASSLGDRSTQPQHF | TGCGCCAGCAGCTTGGGGGACAGAAGCACCCAGCCCCAGCATTTT
TRBJ1-1 | TRBV6-6 | . | . | CASHTAGRGAEAFF | TGTGCCAGCCATACGGCCGGCAGGGGAGCGGAGGCTTTCTTT
TRBJ2-1 | TRBV2 | TRBD2 | . | CASSVAGVRNEQFF | TGTGCCAGCAGTGTAGCGGGAGTTAGGAATGAGCAGTTCTTC
TRBJ2-1 | TRBV9 | TRBD2 | few | CASRAGDYNEQFF | TGTGCCAGCAGGGCGGGGGATTACAATGAGCAGTTCTTC
TRBJ2-1 | TRBV27 | TRBD2 | . | CASRGLAGPYNEQFF | TGTGCCAGCAGGGGACTAGCGGGGCCCTACAATGAGCAGTTCTTC
TRBJ1-5 | TRBV7-2 | . | . | CASSFRPGDQPQHF | TGTGCCAGCAGCTTCCGGCCAGGGGATCAGCCCCAGCATTTT
TRBJ2-2 | TRBV6-6 | TRBD1 | few | CASSGRTGNTGELFF | TGTGCCAGCAGTGGTCGGACAGGGAACACCGGGGAGCTGTTTTTT
TRBJ2-1 | TRBV7-3 | TRBD2 | once | CASSPRVAGLNEQFF | TGTGCCAGCAGCCCCAGGGTAGCGGGGTTAAATGAGCAGTTCTTC
TRBJ2-5 | TRBV6-6 | . | . | CASSWRDSEETQYF | TGTGCCAGCAGTTGGCGGGACTCCGAAGAGACCCAGTACTTC
TRBJ2-3 | TRBV28 | . | . | CASCPRGGRDTQYF | TGTGCCAGCTGTCCTCGGGGAGGTAGGGATACGCAGTATTTT
TRBJ1-2 | TRBV11-2 | . | medium-sized | CASSLGTPNGYTF | TGTGCCAGCAGCCTCGGGACACCGAATGGCTACACCTTC
TRBJ1-1 | TRBV13 | TRBD1 | once | CASSRGQGGRMNTEAFF | TGTGCCAGCAGCCGAGGACAGGGTGGAAGGATGAACACTGAAGCTTTCTTT
TRBJ1-5 | TRBV28 | . | . | CASPSRGNQPQHF | TGTGCCAGCCCTTCCAGGGGCAATCAGCCCCAGCATTTT
TRBJ2-5 | TRBV28 | . | . | CASSGGPVRETQYF | TGTGCCAGCAGCGGAGGGCCGGTTAGGGAGACCCAGTACTTC
TRBJ2-7 | TRBV21-1 | . | . | CASRRGANEQYF | TGTGCCAGCAGACGGGGGGCCAACGAGCAGTACTTC
TRBJ1-3 | TRBV6-1 | . | . | CASSEARGSSGNTIYF | TGTGCCAGCAGTGAAGCTCGGGGGAGCTCTGGAAACACCATATATTTT
TRBJ2-7 | TRBV5-6 | . | . | CASSFQGKNEQYF | TGTGCCAGCAGCTTCCAGGGGAAGAACGAGCAGTACTTC
TRBJ1-1 | TRBV5-6 | . | . | CASSLLSGEMNTEAFF | TGTGCCAGCAGCTTATTGTCAGGCGAAATGAACACTGAAGCTTTCTTT
TRBJ2-3 | TRBV4-2 | . | . | CASSRETANTDTQYF | TGTGCCAGCAGCCGAGAGACAGCGAACACAGATACGCAGTATTTT
TRBJ1-2 | TRBV25-1 | . | . | CASTAGGGSYGYTF | TGTGCCAGCACTGCGGGAGGGGGGAGCTATGGCTACACCTTC
TRBJ2-2 | TRBV10-2 | . | . | CASSELLDTGELFF | TGCGCCAGCAGTGAACTCCTAGACACCGGGGAGCTGTTTTTT
TRBJ1-5 | TRBV6-1 | . | . | CASSENPGFGNQPQHF | TGTGCCAGCAGTGAAAATCCGGGTTTTGGCAATCAGCCCCAGCATTTT
TRBJ1-5 | TRBV10-2 | . | . | CASSEAGLLVQPQHF | TGCGCCAGCAGTGAAGCGGGACTTTTGGTCCAGCCCCAGCATTTT
TRBJ2-5 | TRBV5-1 | . | . | CASSSDRRETQYF | TGCGCCAGCAGCTCAGACAGGCGAGAGACCCAGTACTTC
TRBJ1-3 | TRBV28 | TRBD1 | once | CASSDDRARNTIYF | TGTGCCAGCAGCGACGACAGGGCCCGAAACACCATATATTTT
TRBJ1-3 | TRBV28 | TRBD1 | . | CASARAGTGVSGNTIYF | TGTGCCAGCGCCCGCGCCGGGACAGGGGTCAGTGGAAACACCATATATTTT
TRBJ1-1 | TRBV21-1 | . | . | CASSKIGDRGKNTEAFF | TGTGCCAGCAGCAAAATTGGGGACAGGGGGAAGAACACTGAAGCTTTCTTT
TRBJ1-5 | TRBV19 | TRBD1 | . | CASSDRGLSNQPQHF | TGTGCCAGCTCGGACAGGGGACTTAGCAATCAGCCCCAGCATTTT
TRBJ1-1 | TRBV4-1 | . | . | CAARSLDRDEAFF | TGCGCCGCGCGATCCTTAGACAGAGATGAAGCTTTCTTT
TRBJ2-1 | TRBV7-3 | . | . | CASPWGSLDEQFF | TGTGCCAGCCCCTGGGGCTCCTTGGATGAGCAGTTCTTC
TRBJ2-4 | TRBV19 | . | . | CASSMSGIDKNIQYF | TGTGCCAGTAGTATGAGTGGTATTGACAAAAACATTCAGTACTTC
TRBJ2-7 | TRBV11-2 | . | . | CASSLERSGYYEQYF | TGTGCCAGCAGCTTAGAGAGGTCGGGTTACTACGAGCAGTACTTC
TRBJ1-2 | TRBV28 | . | . | CASIPRGWVYGYTF | TGTGCCAGCATCCCCAGGGGATGGGTCTATGGCTACACCTTC
TRBJ1-6 | TRBV28 | TRBD1 | . | CASGAGTDNSPLHF | TGTGCCAGTGGCGCCGGGACAGATAATTCACCCCTCCACTTT
TRBJ1-3 | TRBV14 | TRBD1 | . | CASSPQGARSGNTIYF | TGTGCCAGCAGCCCCCAGGGGGCCCGCTCTGGAAACACCATATATTTT
TRBJ2-3 | TRBV10-3 | TRBD2 | . | CAILAGEINTQYF | TGTGCCATACTAGCGGGAGAGATCAATACGCAGTATTTT
TRBJ1-1 | TRBV19 | TRBD1 | . | CASSIAGRGLTAFF | TGTGCCAGTAGTATAGCCGGCAGGGGGTTGACAGCTTTCTTT
TRBJ2-1 | TRBV19 | TRBD2 | . | CASSMSGRGGNEQFF | TGTGCCAGTAGTATGAGCGGGAGAGGTGGCAATGAGCAGTTCTTC